This entry describes one TCR beta chain. With V trimmed by 2 bases and J by 4 bases, 7 bases remained unmatched. The CDR3 totals 15 residues. Germline CDR1 KGHSH, CDR2 LQKENI. This sample was included in a study of T cells in Graves' hyperthyroidism and ophthalmopathy. The source material, RNA transcripts, was used to amplify TCR beta CDR3 regions. A first-round RT-PCR of the TCR CDR3 used the HTBI primer set. In TCRdb, the multiplex PCR reads were re-called with MiXCR into one record per CDR3 protein. The data hold approximately 420,000 distinct CDR3 sequences, with just under 15% observed a single time.

This TCR was recovered from a woman aged 25 to 39 with Graves' hyperthyroidism. Sequenced: blood. The chain couples TRBV18 to TRBJ1-2; 7 bases are shared with TRBD1. The CDR3 reads CASSPSRQGSYGYTF. Written as DNA, the CDR3 is TGTGCCAGCTCACCAAGTCGACAGGGCAGCTATGGCTACACCTTC.